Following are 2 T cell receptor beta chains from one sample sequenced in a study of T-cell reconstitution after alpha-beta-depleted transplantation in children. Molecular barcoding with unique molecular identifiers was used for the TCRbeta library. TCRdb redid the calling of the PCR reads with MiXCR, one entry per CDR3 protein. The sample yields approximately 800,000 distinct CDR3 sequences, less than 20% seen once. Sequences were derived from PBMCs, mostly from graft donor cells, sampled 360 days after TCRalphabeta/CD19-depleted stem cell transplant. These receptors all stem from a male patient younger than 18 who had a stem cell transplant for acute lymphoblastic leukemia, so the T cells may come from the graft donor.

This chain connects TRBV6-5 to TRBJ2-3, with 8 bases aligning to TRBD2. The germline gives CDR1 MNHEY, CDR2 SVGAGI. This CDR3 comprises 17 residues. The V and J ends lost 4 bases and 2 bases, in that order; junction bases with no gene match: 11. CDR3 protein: CASSSLTSGAITDTQYF. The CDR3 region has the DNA TGTGCCAGCAGTTCGCTAACTAGCGGAGCTATCACAGATACGCAGTATTTT.

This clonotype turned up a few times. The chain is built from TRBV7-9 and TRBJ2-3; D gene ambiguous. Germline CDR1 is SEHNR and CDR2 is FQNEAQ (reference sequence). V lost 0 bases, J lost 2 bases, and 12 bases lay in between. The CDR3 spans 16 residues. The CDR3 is CASSLATVPVTDTQYF. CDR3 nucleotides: TGTGCCAGCAGCTTAGCGACCGTCCCCGTCACAGATACGCAGTATTTT.